Presented here are 28 T cell receptor beta chains from one specimen sequenced in a study of T-cell reconstitution after alpha-beta-depleted transplantation in children. For these TCRs, the target antigens are not known. Study-wide results and limits: After one year, T-cell counts and TCRbeta diversity mostly came from new T cells.

The TCRbeta library was prepared with unique molecular identifiers. TCRdb recomputed calls from the PCR reads with MiXCR, one row per CDR3 protein. The data hold about 300,000 distinct CDR3 sequences, with roughly 8.2% observed a single time. Sample: peripheral blood, taken 360 days after TCRalphabeta/CD19-depleted stem cell transplant. All receptors derive from a female patient aged 2-10 years who had a stem cell transplant for Fanconi anemia, so the T cells may come from the graft donor.

This clonotype was observed many times. J is TRBJ2-3 and V is TRBV20-1; D ambiguous. CDR3 length equals 15 residues. The germline V and J ends were trimmed by 7 bases and 3 bases, with 20 bases remaining between them. Germline V gene sequence: CDR1 DFQATT, CDR2 SNEGSKA (reference sequence). The CDR3 here is CSETIHSIGTDTQYF. The DNA of the CDR3 is TGCAGTGAGACGATTCACTCCATCGGGACAGATACGCAGTATTTT.

This clonotype was detected ten times or more. This chain joins TRBV5-1 and TRBJ2-3; 7 nucleotides align to TRBD1. Germline loops: CDR1 SGHRS, CDR2 YFSETQ. This CDR3 region has 15 residues. Germline trimming cut 0 bases from V and 2 bases from J; bases unmatched to any gene: 3. In DNA, the CDR3 is TGCGCCAGCAGCTTGGCGGGACAGACCACAGATACGCAGTATTTT. Translation gives CASSLAGQTTDTQYF.

Here the CDR3 DNA reads TGTGCCAGCACCCAGACAGGGGGGTTTTTCACTGAAGCTTTCTTT. It is translated as CASTQTGGFFTEAFF. The gene calls are TRBV14 and TRBJ1-1; TRBD1 aligns across 9 bases. Trimming at V came to 7 bases and at J to 4 bases, leaving 10 bases not matched to a gene. Germline-derived CDR1 and CDR2 are SGHDN and FVKESK. This CDR3 spans 15 amino acids.

This clonotype was recorded many times. The genes are TRBV6-5 and TRBJ2-1; D not resolved. CDR1 and CDR2 (germline): MNHEY, SVGAGI. The CDR3 totals 16 residues. V lost 0 bases to trimming and J lost 5 bases, with 14 bases between them. In DNA form, the CDR3 reads TGTGCCAGCAGTTACTCACAGTGGTTCGCTGACAATGAGCAGTTCTTC. Amino acids: CASSYSQWFADNEQFF.

This clonotype was picked up many times. The V gene is TRBV6-1, the J gene TRBJ1-2; D gene unclear. Germline CDR1 and CDR2: MNHNS and SASEGT. V gave up 3 bases and J gave up 3 bases, with 5 bases separating them. The CDR3 covers 12 residues. CDR3 DNA: TGTGCCAGCAGTGACCGGGACTATGGCTACACCTTC. It translates to CASSDRDYGYTF.

This clonotype occurred a few times. The chain links TRBV28 to TRBJ2-5; D ambiguous. Trimming left V 1 base short and J 2 bases short, with 8 bases between. The CDR3 runs 14 residues. Germline CDR1 reads MDHEN; CDR2 reads SYDVKM. This CDR3 reads CASSLFPVQETQYF. DNA of the CDR3: TGTGCCAGCAGTTTATTTCCGGTTCAAGAGACCCAGTACTTC.

This clonotype was seen a handful of times. The chain has TRBV9 and TRBJ2-7; 8 bases line up with TRBD1. Germline values: CDR1 SGDLS, CDR2 YYNGEE. The CDR3 loop spans 14 amino acids. Trimming cost V 3 bases and J 5 bases; bases outside gene matches: 7. The CDR3 protein is CASSERQGIDEQYF. Written as DNA, the CDR3 is TGTGCCAGCAGCGAACGACAGGGGATCGACGAGCAGTACTTC.

This clonotype showed up many times. The rearrangement joins TRBV27 to TRBJ2-1, with 7 positions matching TRBD2. Germline V gives CDR1 MNHEY, CDR2 SMNVEV (reference sequence). V lost 8 bases to trimming and J lost 3 bases; unmatched junction nucleotides: 4. The CDR3 runs 13 residues. The CDR3 spells CASGRADYNEQFF. CDR3 bases: TGTGCCAGCGGGAGGGCCGACTACAATGAGCAGTTCTTC.

This clonotype was seen a few times. The J gene is TRBJ1-6, the V gene TRBV20-1; TRBD1 might be the D (5 bases). V was pared by 0 bases and J by 8 bases, with 11 bases between. The CDR3 runs to 14 residues. The germline V gene encodes CDR1 DFQATT and CDR2 SNEGSKA (reference sequence). The CDR3 spells CSAREGGEDSPLHF. The DNA of the CDR3 is TGCAGTGCTAGAGAAGGAGGGGAGGATTCACCCCTCCACTTT.

This clonotype was recorded a few times. The V and J genes are TRBV3-1 and TRBJ1-5; D might be TRBD1 (6 bases). Germline CDR1 reads LGHDT; CDR2 reads YNNKEL (reference sequence). The CDR3 runs 15 residues. V lost 2 bases and J lost 1, with 9 bases in between. The CDR3 spells CASSQSGASNQPQHF. As DNA, the CDR3 is TGTGCCAGCAGCCAATCGGGGGCGAGCAATCAGCCCCAGCATTTT.

The CDR3 spells CASSPRWDINTGELFF. In DNA form, the CDR3 reads TGTGCCAGCTCACCACGATGGGACATAAACACCGGGGAGCTGTTTTTT. The chain is built from TRBV18 and TRBJ2-2; TRBD1 might be the D (6 bases). Germline assignment: CDR1 KGHSH and CDR2 LQKENI. Trimming shortened V by 1 base and J by 2 bases, and 11 bases separated the two germline ends. This CDR3 comprises 16 residues. Looking up the rest from reference TRBV18 and TRBJ2-2 gives the full variable domain: NAGVMQNPRHLVRRRGQEARLRCSPMKGHSHVYWYRQLPEEGLKFMVYLQKENIIDESGMPKERFSAEFPKEGPSILRIQQVVRGDSAAYFCASSPRWDINTGELFFGEGSRLTVL.

This clonotype has ten or more counts. The V gene is TRBV28, the J gene TRBJ2-3; D remains unclear. Germline CDR1 reads MDHEN; CDR2 reads SYDVKM. The germline V and J ends were trimmed by 1 base and 0 bases, with 11 bases remaining between them. The CDR3 totals 16 residues. This CDR3 reads CASSLYGPLSTDTQYF. The CDR3 bases are TGTGCCAGCAGTTTATACGGGCCACTTAGCACAGATACGCAGTATTTT. Complete variable domain (other parts from reference TRBV28 and TRBJ2-3): DVKVTQSSRYLVKRTGEKVFLECVQDMDHENMFWYRQDPGLGLRLIYFSYDVKMKEKGDIPEGYSVSREKKERFSLILESASTNQTSMYLCASSLYGPLSTDTQYFGPGTRLTVL.

There are many counts of this clonotype. The chain uses TRBV5-1 and TRBJ1-2; no clear D. The CDR3 is made up of 13 amino acids. Germline V gene lookup returns CDR1 SGHRS and CDR2 YFSETQ. Trimming stripped 1 base from V and 0 bases from J, with 4 bases between. The DNA for the CDR3 is TGCGCCAGCAGCTTGACAACTAACTATGGCTACACCTTC. Translating it yields CASSLTTNYGYTF.

This clonotype was counted only a few times. This chain uses TRBV6-1 with TRBJ2-7; D is perhaps TRBD2 (5 bases). From germline, CDR1 is MNHNS and CDR2 SASEGT. The CDR3 consists of 15 residues. V lost 1 base to trimming and J lost 2 bases, with 12 bases between them. Written as DNA, the CDR3 is TGTGCCAGCAGTGAAGACCGGGATGGGGCCTACGAGCAGTACTTC. Its protein product is CASSEDRDGAYEQYF.

The CDR3 reads CASRGDSPLHF. CDR3 in DNA: TGTGCCAGCCGAGGGGATTCACCCCTCCACTTT. The chain uses TRBV12-3 or TRBV12-4 and TRBJ1-6, with D maybe TRBD1 (5 bases). The V gene lost 8 bases and the J gene lost 8 bases, with 7 bases spanning the gap. The CDR3 sequence is 11 residues long.

This clonotype has at least ten counts. The genes are TRBV7-9 and TRBJ2-2; D gene unclear. Germline CDR1 SEHNR, CDR2 FQNEAQ (reference sequence). The CDR3 has 14 amino acids. Trimming cost V 4 bases and J 4 bases, with 10 bases left between them. CDR3 region: CASSSMISTGELFF. CDR3 sequence (DNA): TGTGCCAGCAGCTCAATGATTAGCACCGGGGAGCTGTTTTTT.

This clonotype appeared many times. The V gene is TRBV2, the J gene TRBJ2-1, with 7 bases that match TRBD2. The CDR3 runs 14 residues. With 7 bases clipped from V and 9 bases from J, the junction kept 12 bases outside the gene matches. Germline lookup yields CDR1 SNHLY and CDR2 FYNNEI. Here the CDR3 reads CASTGELANGEQFF. For the CDR3, the DNA is TGTGCCAGCACTGGGGAACTAGCGAATGGTGAGCAGTTCTTC.

This clonotype was seen many times. The chain couples TRBV28 to TRBJ2-3; TRBD2 matches 11 bases. The CDR3 is 17 residues long. Germline V gene data show CDR1 as MDHEN and CDR2 as SYDVKM. J lost 2 bases, V lost 2 bases, and 6 bases had no gene match. In DNA form, the CDR3 reads TGTGCCAGCAGTTTACCCGGGACTAGCGGTCTCACAGATACGCAGTATTTT. As protein: CASSLPGTSGLTDTQYF.

This clonotype has a handful of counts. V is TRBV2 and J is TRBJ2-5; TRBD2 is a possible D gene (6 bases). CDR1 is SNHLY, CDR2 FYNNEI, per germline. Trimming pared 3 bases from V and 9 bases from J, leaving 11 bases between. The CDR3 sequence is 12 residues long. This CDR3 reads CASSEISGSQYF. CDR3 in DNA: TGTGCCAGCAGTGAGATTAGCGGATCCCAGTACTTC. Filled out from reference TRBV2 and TRBJ2-5, the complete variable domain reads EPEVTQTPSHQVTQMGQEVILRCVPISNHLYFYWYRQILGQKVEFLVSFYNNEISEKSEIFDDQFSVERPDGSNFTLKIRSTKLEDSAMYFCASSEISGSQYFGPGTRLLVL.

This clonotype showed up just a few times. This chain uses TRBV6-1 with TRBJ2-6; no clear D. Trimming stripped 7 bases from V and 0 bases from J, with 10 bases between. The CDR3 is 15 amino acids. Germline assignment: CDR1 MNHNS and CDR2 SASEGT. The CDR3 nucleotides read TGTGCCAGCACCTCCCTGGGCTCTGGGGCCAACGTCCTGACTTTC. This translates into CASTSLGSGANVLTF.

This clonotype was counted at least ten times. The chain joins TRBV29-1 to TRBJ1-4, with unresolved D. This CDR3 comprises 15 residues. Trimming removed 4 bases from V and 0 bases from J, with 12 bases in between. Germline values: CDR1 SQVTM, CDR2 ANQGSEA. As DNA, the CDR3 is TGCAGCGTTGGGGCCTCAAGGGCAACTAATGAAAAACTGTTTTTT. Its protein is CSVGASRATNEKLFF.

This clonotype was observed at least ten times. The rearrangement joins TRBV29-1 to TRBJ2-5, with D perhaps given as TRBD1 or TRBD2 (6 bases each). Germline V lookup: CDR1 SQVTM, CDR2 ANQGSEA. The V gene lost 1 base and the J gene lost 5 bases, with 17 bases spanning the gap. This CDR3 comprises 15 residues. The CDR3 spells CSVEGWRLGGETQYF. The CDR3 coding sequence is TGCAGCGTTGAAGGGTGGCGGCTAGGGGGGGAGACCCAGTACTTC.

In this sample, this clonotype turned up many times. V gene TRBV18 combines with J gene TRBJ2-1; possibly TRBD2 for D (6 bases). V was trimmed by 0 bases and J by 4 bases, leaving 10 bases between them. The CDR3 consists of 15 residues. Germline V lookup: CDR1 KGHSH, CDR2 LQKENI. CDR3 nucleotides: TGTGCCAGCTCACCACCACCGCGGGGTTACAATGAGCAGTTCTTC. Encoded protein: CASSPPPRGYNEQFF.

The chain carries TRBV24-1 and TRBJ1-5, with D maybe TRBD1 (6 bases). V was shortened by 2 bases and J by 5 bases, with 15 bases between the two germline ends. Germline CDR1 is KGHDR and CDR2 is SFDVKD. CDR3 length: 16 amino acids. The CDR3 loop is CATSDSRKQGHQPQHF. The CDR3 region has the DNA TGTGCCACCAGTGATTCGAGGAAACAGGGACATCAGCCCCAGCATTTT.

This clonotype was detected only a few times. The CDR3 DNA follows: TGTGCCAGCAGCCTGGACAGGGGTCTTATCGGGGGCGATGAGCAGTTCTTC. This sequence encodes CASSLDRGLIGGDEQFF. The chain uses TRBV12-3 or TRBV12-4 and TRBJ2-1, with 9 bases aligning to TRBD1. The ends lost 6 bases at V and 8 bases at J; junction bases unmatched: 17. The CDR3 is 17 amino acids.

This clonotype was recorded at least ten times. The chain couples TRBV29-1 to TRBJ2-3; TRBD1 is a possible D gene (5 bases). Germline values: CDR1 SQVTM, CDR2 ANQGSEA. The CDR3 runs to 16 residues. V lost 4 bases, J lost 2 bases, and 19 bases lay in between. This chain's CDR3 is CSVGRNPQGFTDTQYF. As DNA, the CDR3 is TGCAGCGTTGGCCGAAATCCTCAGGGATTCACAGATACGCAGTATTTT.

This clonotype came up many times. The chain has TRBV20-1 and TRBJ2-7, with D tentatively TRBD2 (5 bases). There are 13 residues in the CDR3. Germline V gene lookup returns CDR1 DFQATT and CDR2 SNEGSKA (reference sequence). Trimming pared 3 bases from V and 0 bases from J, leaving 9 bases between. The CDR3 bases are TGCAGTGCTAGGGTGGCGGGCTCCTACGAGCAGTACTTC. This gives the protein CSARVAGSYEQYF.

This chain connects TRBV28 to TRBJ1-5; 7 nucleotides line up with TRBD1. CDR1 is MDHEN, CDR2 SYDVKM, per germline. CDR3 length equals 14 residues. Trimming removed 5 bases from V and 2 bases from J; junction bases left unmatched: 3. The CDR3 is CASSGTDRNQPQHF. Here the CDR3 DNA reads TGTGCCAGCAGTGGGACAGATCGCAATCAGCCCCAGCATTTT.